This T cell receptor (beta chain) was sequenced during a study of CD8 T cells in ankylosing spondylitis. General study results and limits: There was reportedly significant enrichment of clones that were disease-linked in matched ankylosing spondylitis synovial fluid. Relatively scarce in peripheral blood, disease-linked clones were CD8+. Seemingly distinctive of ankylosing spondylitis blood was a TCR beta motif formed by eight highly homologous variants.

It was by quantitative 5'-RACE with molecular barcodes that TCR beta libraries were made. TCRdb reanalysed the 5' RACE reads using MiXCR and keeps one entry per CDR3 protein. Of 150,000 to 200,000 distinct CDR3 sequences in the sample, approximately 13% were seen once. For this clonotype: Antigen: not known.

The CDR3 is made up of 13 amino acids. Trimming removed 5 bases from V and 2 bases from J, with 9 bases in between. The germline V gene has CDR1 SGHTA and CDR2 FQGTGA. The origin of this receptor is a female donor with ankylosing spondylitis or in good health (not recorded which). The sequenced sample was blood, either unsorted or a sorted T cell fraction (not recorded which). The chain uses TRBV7-3 and TRBJ2-5, with TRBD2 as a possible D gene (6 bases). The CDR3 region has the DNA TGTGCCAGCAGCCCGGGGGTTCAAGAGACCCAGTACTTC. It specifies CASSPGVQETQYF.